One and the same sample provided the 13 T cell receptor beta chains below, sequenced in a study of T cell repertoires in cytomegalovirus infection. One entry per CDR3 protein, called by TCRdb with MiXCR from the reads. The repertoire includes about 570,000 distinct CDR3 sequences, about 39% of them detected once, and 48% sits in the top ten. The antigens of these receptors remain unknown. Sequencing used cultured PBMCs, obtained from culture after CMV antigen stimulation. These TCRs come from a human donor in good health (CMV status not recorded). Some clones in this sample may be carry-over from other donors' samples.

This sequence joins TRBV7-2 and TRBJ1-1; D unclear. The length of the CDR3 is 13 residues. Trimming removed 5 bases from V and 11 bases from J, with 18 bases in between. The germline gives CDR1 SGHTA, CDR2 FQGNSA. The CDR3 DNA reads as TGTGCCAGCAGCCCGACCGGCCTTTTACAGGCTTTCTTT. Translating it yields CASSPTGLLQAFF.

V and J are TRBV7-2 and TRBJ2-5, with TRBD2 matching 9 bases. The V gene end was trimmed by 1 base and the J gene end by 1 base; junction bases not matched to a gene: 4. The CDR3 covers 16 residues. Germline-derived CDR1 and CDR2 are SGHTA and FQGNSA. In nucleotides, the CDR3 is TGTGCCAGCAGCTTAGGAGCGGGGGGCCTCCAAGAGACCCAGTACTTC. Translation gives CASSLGAGGLQETQYF.

This clonotype has more than one count but fewer than ten. The rearrangement joins TRBV27 to TRBJ2-5, with D uncertain. CDR1 is MNHEY and CDR2 is SMNVEV in the germline V gene (reference sequence). The germline V and J ends were trimmed by 1 base and 5 bases, with 11 bases remaining between them. The CDR3 length is 14 residues. In DNA, the CDR3 is TGTGCCAGCAGTTTATGGGCCGCTGGGGAGACCCAGTACTTC. It is translated as CASSLWAAGETQYF.

This clonotype was observed a few times. The chain uses TRBV4-1 and TRBJ2-1; 12 positions agree with TRBD1. Germline V gives CDR1 MGHRA, CDR2 YSYEKL. This CDR3 is built from 15 residues. The trim removed 4 bases at V and 6 bases at J, leaving 4 bases unmatched. The CDR3 region is CASSPSGQGANEQFF. CDR3 coding DNA: TGCGCCAGCAGCCCCTCGGGACAGGGGGCCAATGAGCAGTTCTTC.

The J gene is TRBJ1-1, the V gene TRBV6-1; the match to TRBD1 covers 7 bases. This CDR3 has 14 amino acids. V dropped 5 bases and J dropped 1; count of bases not matched to a gene: 4. Germline V CDR1 and CDR2: MNHNS, SASEGT. For the CDR3, the DNA is TGTGCCAGCAGTAGGGACAGAACGAACACTGAAGCTTTCTTT. Translation: CASSRDRTNTEAFF.

This clonotype was observed a handful of times. The chain recombines TRBV7-6 with TRBJ1-2; a possible D gene is TRBD1 (5 bases). The V end lost 0 bases, the J end lost 6 bases, and 17 bases lay between the germline ends. The V gene's germline CDR1 is SGHVS and CDR2 FNYEAQ. The CDR3 has 16 amino acids. CDR3 residues: CASSLATQGPSDGYTF. For the CDR3, the DNA is TGTGCCAGCAGCTTAGCGACCCAGGGACCCTCGGATGGCTACACCTTC.

The chain uses TRBV7-6 and TRBJ2-7; maybe TRBD2 (5 bases). The V and J ends lost 1 base and 3 bases respectively, with 7 bases between them. Germline assignment: CDR1 SGHVS and CDR2 FNYEAQ. The CDR3 has 13 amino acids. CDR3 coding DNA: TGTGCCAGCAGCTTAGGGAGGTACTACGAGCAGTACTTC. Protein product: CASSLGRYYEQYF.

This sequence joins TRBV20-1 and TRBJ1-1; D is ambiguous. CDR1 DFQATT and CDR2 SNEGSKA come from the germline V gene (reference sequence). Deletions cut 2 bases from V and 4 bases from J, with 20 bases between. The CDR3 spans 16 residues. As DNA, the CDR3 is TGCAGTGCTAGATCGTGGGGATCTTTAACGGGCACTGAAGCTTTCTTT. It encodes CSARSWGSLTGTEAFF.

The rearrangement joins TRBV5-1 to TRBJ1-1, with D unclear. The V end was cut by 4 bases, the J end by 6 bases, with 16 bases between. The CDR3 extends over 14 amino acids. Germline lookup yields CDR1 SGHRS and CDR2 YFSETQ. The chain's CDR3 is CASSRFESGAEAFF. The CDR3 DNA is TGCGCCAGCAGCCGTTTCGAATCGGGCGCTGAAGCTTTCTTT.

The J gene is TRBJ2-7, the V gene TRBV7-2; no clear D gene. Trimming took 8 bases from V and 0 from J, leaving 8 bases between them. The CDR3 loop spans 12 amino acids. CDR1 is SGHTA and CDR2 is FQGNSA in the germline V gene. The CDR3 sequence: CASRQSSYEQYF. As DNA, the CDR3 is TGTGCCAGCCGGCAGAGCTCCTACGAGCAGTACTTC.

In its sample, this clonotype was seen many times. The chain couples TRBV7-8 to TRBJ1-6; D gene uncertain. The germline V gene encodes CDR1 SGHVS and CDR2 FQNEAQ. V was trimmed by 5 bases and J by 7 bases, leaving 9 bases between them. The CDR3 totals 13 residues. CDR3 region: CASSPGPNSPLHF. The DNA for the CDR3 is TGTGCCAGCAGCCCCGGGCCCAATTCACCCCTCCACTTT.

This clonotype was seen ten or more times. Here the CDR3 DNA reads TGTGCCAGCAGCTCAAGGGGGACAGGGGTACAGCCCCAGCATTTT. It is translated as CASSSRGTGVQPQHF. The rearrangement joins TRBV7-8 to TRBJ1-5, with 10 bases lining up with TRBD1. Trimming at V came to 4 bases and at J to 7 bases, leaving 7 bases not matched to a gene. The CDR3 has 15 amino acids. Germline loops: CDR1 SGHVS, CDR2 FQNEAQ.

This chain links TRBV19 with TRBJ2-3; 9 positions match TRBD2. CDR3 length: 14 amino acids. Per germline, CDR1 LNHDA and CDR2 SQIVND (reference sequence). V lost 3 bases to trimming and J lost 6 bases; unmatched junction nucleotides: 4. The CDR3 DNA reads as TGTGCCAGTAGTATCGTAGCGGGAGACGATACGCAGTATTTT. Its protein product is CASSIVAGDDTQYF.